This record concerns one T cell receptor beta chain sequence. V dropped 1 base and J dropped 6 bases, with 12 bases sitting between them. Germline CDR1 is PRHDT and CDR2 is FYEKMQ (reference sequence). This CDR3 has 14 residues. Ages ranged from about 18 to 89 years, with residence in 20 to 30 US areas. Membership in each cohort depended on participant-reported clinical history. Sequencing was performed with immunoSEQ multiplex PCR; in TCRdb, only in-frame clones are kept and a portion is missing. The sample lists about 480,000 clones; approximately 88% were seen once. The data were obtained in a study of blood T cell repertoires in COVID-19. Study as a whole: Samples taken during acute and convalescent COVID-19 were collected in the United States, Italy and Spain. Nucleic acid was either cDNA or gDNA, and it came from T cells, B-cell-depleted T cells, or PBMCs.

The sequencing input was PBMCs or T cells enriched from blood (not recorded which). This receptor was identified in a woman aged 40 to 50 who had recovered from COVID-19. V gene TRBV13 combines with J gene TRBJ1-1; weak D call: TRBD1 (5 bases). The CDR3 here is CASSLVVRGPEAFF. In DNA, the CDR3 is TGTGCCAGCAGCTTAGTTGTAAGGGGCCCTGAAGCTTTCTTT.